What follows describes a single T cell receptor beta chain. Under the authors' procedure: The assay estimated nucleated cells by amplifying reference gene primers. Produced via immunoSEQ multiplex PCR; TCRdb's table is partial and in-frame only. Clone size and the V and J calls come from that table; the DNA yielded D and trimming. The data contain about 72,000 clones, roughly 85% of them seen just once; the ten biggest clones take up roughly 8%. The sample originates from a study of blood T cell repertoires in COVID-19. For the study at large: Acute and convalescent COVID-19 specimens originated in the United States, Italy and Spain. From T cells, B-cell-depleted T cells, or PBMCs came the material, which was cDNA or gDNA.

Germline V gene sequence: CDR1 SGDLS, CDR2 YYNGEE. CDR3 size: 14 residues. The V and J ends lost 4 bases and 9 bases, in that order; junction bases with no gene match: 5. The receptor's source is a man in his thirties or forties with acute or convalescent COVID-19. Material for sequencing was peripheral blood. The chain joins TRBV9 to TRBJ2-1; 12 bases align to TRBD2. This chain's CDR3 is CASSRLAGVVEQFF. The CDR3 coding sequence is TGTGCCAGCAGCAGACTAGCGGGAGTGGTTGAGCAGTTCTTC.